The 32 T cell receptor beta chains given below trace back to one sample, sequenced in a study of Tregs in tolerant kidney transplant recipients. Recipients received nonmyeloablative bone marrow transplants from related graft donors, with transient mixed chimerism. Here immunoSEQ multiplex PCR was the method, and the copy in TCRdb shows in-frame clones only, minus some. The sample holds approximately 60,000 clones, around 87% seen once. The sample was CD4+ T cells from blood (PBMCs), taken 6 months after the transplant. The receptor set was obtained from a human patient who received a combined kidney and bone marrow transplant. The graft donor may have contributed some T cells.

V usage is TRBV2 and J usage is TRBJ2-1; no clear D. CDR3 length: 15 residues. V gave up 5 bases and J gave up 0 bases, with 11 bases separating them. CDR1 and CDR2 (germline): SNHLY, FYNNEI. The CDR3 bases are TGTGCCAGCAGTCCCCGTCGGAGCTCCTACAATGAGCAGTTCTTC. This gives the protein CASSPRRSSYNEQFF. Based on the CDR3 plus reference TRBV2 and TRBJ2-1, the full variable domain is EPEVTQTPSHQVTQMGQEVILRCVPISNHLYFYWYRQILGQKVEFLVSFYNNEISEKSEIFDDQFSVERPDGSNFTLKIRSTKLEDSAMYFCASSPRRSSYNEQFFGPGTRLTVL.

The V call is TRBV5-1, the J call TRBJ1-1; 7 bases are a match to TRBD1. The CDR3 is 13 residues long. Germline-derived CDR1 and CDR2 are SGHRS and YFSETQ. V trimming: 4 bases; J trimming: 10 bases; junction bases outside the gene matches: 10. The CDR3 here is CASSPTADRRAFF. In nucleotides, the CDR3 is TGCGCCAGCAGCCCCACCGCGGACAGGCGAGCTTTCTTT. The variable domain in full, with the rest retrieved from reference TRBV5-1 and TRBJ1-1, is KAGVTQTPRYLIKTRGQQVTLSCSPISGHRSVSWYQQTPGQGLQFLFEYFSETQRNKGNFPGRFSGRQFSNSRSEMNVSTLELGDSALYLCASSPTADRRAFFGQGTRLTVV.

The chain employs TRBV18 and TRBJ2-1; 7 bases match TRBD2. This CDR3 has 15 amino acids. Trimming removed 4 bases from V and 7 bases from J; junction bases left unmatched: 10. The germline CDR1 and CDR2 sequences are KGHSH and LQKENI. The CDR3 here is CASSLSGGVSNEQFF. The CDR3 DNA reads TGTGCCAGCTCACTGTCTGGGGGGGTATCAAATGAGCAGTTCTTC.

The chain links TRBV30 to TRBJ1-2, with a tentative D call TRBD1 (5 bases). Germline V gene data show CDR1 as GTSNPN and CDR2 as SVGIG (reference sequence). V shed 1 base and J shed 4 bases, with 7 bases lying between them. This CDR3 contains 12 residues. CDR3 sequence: CAWSGGPYGYTF. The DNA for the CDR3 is TGTGCCTGGAGTGGGGGCCCCTATGGCTACACCTTC.

The CDR3 nucleotides are TGTGCCAGTAGTATAGGATCGACAGGGGAAACTGAAGCTTTCTTT. This gives the protein CASSIGSTGETEAFF. V usage is TRBV19 and J usage is TRBJ1-1; 8 nucleotides line up with TRBD1. CDR1 LNHDA and CDR2 SQIVND come from the germline V gene (reference sequence). Trimming cost V 1 base and J 5 bases; bases outside gene matches: 6. The CDR3 totals 15 residues.

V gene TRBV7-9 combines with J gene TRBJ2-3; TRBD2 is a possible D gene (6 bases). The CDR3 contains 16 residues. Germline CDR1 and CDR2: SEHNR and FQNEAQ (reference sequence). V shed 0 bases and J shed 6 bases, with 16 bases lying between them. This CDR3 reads CASSLARGGGGDTQYF. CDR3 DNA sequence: TGTGCCAGCAGCTTAGCAAGGGGAGGCGGAGGGGATACGCAGTATTTT.

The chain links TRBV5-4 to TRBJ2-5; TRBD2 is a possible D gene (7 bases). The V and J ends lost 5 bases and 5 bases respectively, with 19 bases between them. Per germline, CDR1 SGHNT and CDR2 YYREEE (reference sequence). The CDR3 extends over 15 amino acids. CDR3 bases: TGTGCCAGCAGAATGGGGGGGCCGGGGCAGGAGACCCAGTACTTC. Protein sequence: CASRMGGPGQETQYF.

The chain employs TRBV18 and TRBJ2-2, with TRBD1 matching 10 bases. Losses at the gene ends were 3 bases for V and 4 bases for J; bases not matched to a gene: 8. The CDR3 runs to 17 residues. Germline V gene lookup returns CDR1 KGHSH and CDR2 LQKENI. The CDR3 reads CASSPPGQGDITGELFF. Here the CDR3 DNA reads TGTGCCAGCTCACCTCCAGGACAGGGGGATATCACCGGGGAGCTGTTTTTT.

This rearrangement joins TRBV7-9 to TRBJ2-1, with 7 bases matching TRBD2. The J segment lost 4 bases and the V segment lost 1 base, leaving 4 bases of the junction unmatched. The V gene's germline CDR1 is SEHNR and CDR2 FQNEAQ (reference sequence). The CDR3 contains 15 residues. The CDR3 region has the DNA TGTGCCAGCAGCTTAGTACTAGCGCAGTACAATGAGCAGTTCTTC. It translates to CASSLVLAQYNEQFF.

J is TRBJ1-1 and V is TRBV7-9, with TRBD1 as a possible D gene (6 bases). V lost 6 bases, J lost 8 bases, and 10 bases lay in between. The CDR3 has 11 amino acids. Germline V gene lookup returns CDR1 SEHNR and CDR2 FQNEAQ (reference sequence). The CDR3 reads CASRETGEAFF. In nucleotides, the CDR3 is TGTGCCAGCAGAGAGACAGGAGAAGCTTTCTTT.

The CDR3 bases are TGCGCCAGCAGCCAAGACCTCGGACAGGAAACGGACGAGCAGTACTTC. Its translation is CASSQDLGQETDEQYF. The chain recombines TRBV4-3 with TRBJ2-7; 7 nucleotides align to TRBD1. Germline V CDR1 and CDR2: LGHNA, YSLEER. This CDR3 has 16 amino acids. Trimming cost V 0 bases and J 5 bases; bases outside gene matches: 10.

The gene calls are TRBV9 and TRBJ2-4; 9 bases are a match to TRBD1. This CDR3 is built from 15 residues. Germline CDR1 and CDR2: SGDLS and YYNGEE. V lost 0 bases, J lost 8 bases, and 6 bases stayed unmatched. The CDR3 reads CASSVVPTGGDIQYF. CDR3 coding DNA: TGTGCCAGCAGCGTAGTCCCGACAGGGGGTGACATTCAGTACTTC.

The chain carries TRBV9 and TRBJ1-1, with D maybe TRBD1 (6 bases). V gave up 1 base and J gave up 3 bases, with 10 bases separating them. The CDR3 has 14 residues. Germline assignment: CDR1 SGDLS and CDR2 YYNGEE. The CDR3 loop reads CASSVLGADTEAFF. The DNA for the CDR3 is TGTGCCAGCAGCGTACTGGGGGCGGACACTGAAGCTTTCTTT.

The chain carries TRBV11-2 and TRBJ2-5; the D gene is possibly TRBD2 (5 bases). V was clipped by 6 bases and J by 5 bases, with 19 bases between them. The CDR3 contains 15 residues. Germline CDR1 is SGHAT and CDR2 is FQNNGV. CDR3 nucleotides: TGTGCCAGCAGTTCCGACCTAACGCGAGGGGAGACCCAGTACTTC. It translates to CASSSDLTRGETQYF.

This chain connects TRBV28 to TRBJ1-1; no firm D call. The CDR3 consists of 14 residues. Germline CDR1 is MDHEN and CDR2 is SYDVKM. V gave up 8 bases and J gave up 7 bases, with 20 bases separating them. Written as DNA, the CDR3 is TGTGCCAGCCGCAATCGGGTGGTTAGTGGTGAAGCTTTCTTT. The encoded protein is CASRNRVVSGEAFF.

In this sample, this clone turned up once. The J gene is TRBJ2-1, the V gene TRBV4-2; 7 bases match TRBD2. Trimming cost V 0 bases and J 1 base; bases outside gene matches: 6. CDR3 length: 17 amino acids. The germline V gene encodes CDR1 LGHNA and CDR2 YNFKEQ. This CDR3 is CASSQDLRGVSYNEQFF. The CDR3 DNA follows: TGTGCCAGCAGCCAAGATCTACGGGGGGTTTCCTACAATGAGCAGTTCTTC.

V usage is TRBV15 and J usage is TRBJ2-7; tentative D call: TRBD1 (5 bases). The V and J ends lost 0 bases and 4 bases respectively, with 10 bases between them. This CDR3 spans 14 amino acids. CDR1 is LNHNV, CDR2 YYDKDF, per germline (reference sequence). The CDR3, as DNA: TGTGCCACCAGCAGAGATGCAGGGCTTTACGAGCAGTACTTC. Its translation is CATSRDAGLYEQYF.

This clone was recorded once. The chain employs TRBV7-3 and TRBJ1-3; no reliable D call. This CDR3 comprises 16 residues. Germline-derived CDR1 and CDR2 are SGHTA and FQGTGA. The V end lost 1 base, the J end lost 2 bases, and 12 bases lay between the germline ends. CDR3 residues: CASSLNPPGTGNTIYF. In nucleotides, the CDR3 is TGTGCCAGCAGCTTAAACCCCCCGGGGACTGGAAACACCATATATTTT.

CDR3 sequence: CASSPQQGTGYTF. In nucleotides, the CDR3 is TGTGCCAGCAGCCCACAACAGGGGACTGGCTACACCTTC. The chain links TRBV7-3 to TRBJ1-2, with 7 positions matching TRBD1. The germline CDR1 and CDR2 sequences are SGHTA and FQGTGA. J gave up 7 bases and V 5 bases, and 7 bases lay outside the gene matches. CDR3 length: 13 amino acids.

The CDR3: CATSRGSGANQETQYF. For the CDR3, the DNA is TGTGCCACCAGCAGGGGATCAGGGGCCAACCAAGAGACCCAGTACTTC. The genes are TRBV15 and TRBJ2-5; perhaps TRBD1 as D (6 bases). This CDR3 has 16 residues. From germline, CDR1 is LNHNV and CDR2 YYDKDF (reference sequence). The V gene lost 3 bases and the J gene lost 0 bases, with 14 bases spanning the gap.

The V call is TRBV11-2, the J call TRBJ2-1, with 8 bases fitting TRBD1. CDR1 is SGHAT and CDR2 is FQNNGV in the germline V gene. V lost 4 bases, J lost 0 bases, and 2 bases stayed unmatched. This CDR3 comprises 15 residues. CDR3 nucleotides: TGTGCCAGCAGCTCCGACAGGGGCTCCTACAATGAGCAGTTCTTC. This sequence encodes CASSSDRGSYNEQFF.

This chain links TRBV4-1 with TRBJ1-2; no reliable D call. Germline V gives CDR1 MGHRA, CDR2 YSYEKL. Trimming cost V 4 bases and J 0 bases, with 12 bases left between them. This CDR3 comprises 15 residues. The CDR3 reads CASSRNSQANYGYTF. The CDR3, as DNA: TGCGCCAGCAGCCGCAACAGCCAAGCTAACTATGGCTACACCTTC.

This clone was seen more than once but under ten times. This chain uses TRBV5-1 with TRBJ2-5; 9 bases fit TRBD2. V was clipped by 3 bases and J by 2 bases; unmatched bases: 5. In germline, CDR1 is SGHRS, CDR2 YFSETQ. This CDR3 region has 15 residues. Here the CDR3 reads CASSSGLAGQETQYF. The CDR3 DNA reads TGCGCCAGCAGCTCGGGACTAGCAGGACAAGAGACCCAGTACTTC.

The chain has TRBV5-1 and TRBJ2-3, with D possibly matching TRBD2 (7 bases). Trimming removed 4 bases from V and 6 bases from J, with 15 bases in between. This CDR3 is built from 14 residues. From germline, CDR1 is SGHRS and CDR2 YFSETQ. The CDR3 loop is CASSPGLGGDTQYF. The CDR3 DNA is TGCGCCAGCAGCCCCGGACTAGGGGGGGATACGCAGTATTTT.

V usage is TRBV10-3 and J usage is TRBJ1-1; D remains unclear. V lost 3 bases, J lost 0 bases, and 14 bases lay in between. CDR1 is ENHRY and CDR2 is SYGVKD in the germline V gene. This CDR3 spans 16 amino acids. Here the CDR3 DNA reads TGTGCCATCAGTGAATTGGGAGGCCTCATGAACACTGAAGCTTTCTTT. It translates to CAISELGGLMNTEAFF.

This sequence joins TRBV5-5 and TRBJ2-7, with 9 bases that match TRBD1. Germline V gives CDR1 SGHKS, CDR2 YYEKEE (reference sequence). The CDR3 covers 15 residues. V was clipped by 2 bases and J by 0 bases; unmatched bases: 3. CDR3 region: CASSFLTGGSYEQYF. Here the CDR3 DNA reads TGTGCCAGCAGCTTTTTGACAGGGGGCTCCTACGAGCAGTACTTC.

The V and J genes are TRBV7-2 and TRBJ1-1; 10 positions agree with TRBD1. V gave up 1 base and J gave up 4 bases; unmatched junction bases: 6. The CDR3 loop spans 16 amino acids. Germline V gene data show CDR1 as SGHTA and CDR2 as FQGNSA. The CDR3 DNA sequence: TGTGCCAGCAGCTTAGATTTAGACAGGGGGCGCACTGAAGCTTTCTTT. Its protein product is CASSLDLDRGRTEAFF. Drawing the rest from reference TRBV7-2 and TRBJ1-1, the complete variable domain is GAGVSQSPSNKVTEKGKDVELRCDPISGHTALYWYRQSLGQGLEFLIYFQGNSAPDKSGLPSDRFSAERTGGSVSTLTIQRTQQEDSAVYLCASSLDLDRGRTEAFFGQGTRLTVV.

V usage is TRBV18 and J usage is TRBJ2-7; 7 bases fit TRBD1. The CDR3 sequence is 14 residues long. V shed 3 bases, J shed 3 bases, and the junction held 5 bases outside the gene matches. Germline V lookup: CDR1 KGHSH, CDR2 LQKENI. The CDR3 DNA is TGTGCCAGCTCACCCGGGACAGACCTCTACGAGCAGTACTTC. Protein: CASSPGTDLYEQYF.

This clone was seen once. The CDR3 sequence: CATSRNPGQGDSYEQYF. The CDR3 DNA is TGTGCCACCAGCAGAAATCCGGGACAGGGGGACTCCTACGAGCAGTACTTC. The gene calls are TRBV15 and TRBJ2-7, with 11 bases identical to TRBD1. CDR1 and CDR2 (germline): LNHNV, YYDKDF (reference sequence). V lost 2 bases to trimming and J lost 0 bases; unmatched junction nucleotides: 6. The CDR3 length is 17 residues.

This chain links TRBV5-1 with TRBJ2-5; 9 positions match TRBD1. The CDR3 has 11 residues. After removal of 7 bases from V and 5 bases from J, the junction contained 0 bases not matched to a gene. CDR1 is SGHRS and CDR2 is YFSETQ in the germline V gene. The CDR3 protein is CASGQGETQYF. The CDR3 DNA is TGCGCCAGCGGACAGGGGGAGACCCAGTACTTC.

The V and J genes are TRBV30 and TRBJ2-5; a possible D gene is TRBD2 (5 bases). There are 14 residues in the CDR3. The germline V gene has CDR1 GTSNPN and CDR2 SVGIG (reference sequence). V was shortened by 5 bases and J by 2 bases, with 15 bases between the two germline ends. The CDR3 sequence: CAWVAWTAQETQYF. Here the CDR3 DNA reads TGTGCCTGGGTTGCGTGGACTGCTCAAGAGACCCAGTACTTC.

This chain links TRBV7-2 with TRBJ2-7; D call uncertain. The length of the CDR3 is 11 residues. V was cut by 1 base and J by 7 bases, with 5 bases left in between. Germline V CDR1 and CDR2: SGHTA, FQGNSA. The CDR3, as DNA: TGTGCCAGCAGCTTAGTAGAGGAGCAGTACTTC. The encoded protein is CASSLVEEQYF.